This T cell receptor beta chain comes out of a study of cytomegalovirus exposure and HLA in healthy donors. Study results and caveats: Later genetic work tied a missense DCLRE1C variant to beta-chain V and J trimming. Most observed TCR sequences were rare, whereas some public TCRs were detected in many donors. Follow-up analysis seemed to connect common viral pathogens with several of the most significant clusters identified. After further analysis at a later stage, 16,951 TCR beta sequences were associated with HLA alleles at 0.05 false discovery rate.

The V gene's germline CDR1 is SGHVS and CDR2 FQNEAQ. Trimming stripped 5 bases from V and 8 bases from J, with 19 bases between. The CDR3 has 16 amino acids. About this clone itself: Its antigen is currently unknown.

The PCR used 60 Vbeta and 13 Jbeta primers. Profiling relied on immunoSEQ multiplex PCR, and the TCRdb table lists in-frame clones only, not all of them. The sample contains 120,000 or so clones, approximately 80% of which appear only once. This rearrangement joins TRBV7-8 to TRBJ1-6, with D unclear. Source material: PBMCs. The receptor was derived from a female donor in good health and CMV-seropositive. CDR3 region: CASSPLRVLVDSPLHF. In nucleotides, the CDR3 is TGTGCCAGCAGCCCCCTCCGGGTATTGGTTGATTCACCCCTCCACTTT. The whole variable domain, remainder taken from reference TRBV7-8 and TRBJ1-6, is GAGVSQSPRYKVAKRGQDVALRCDPISGHVSLFWYQQALGQGPEFLTYFQNEAQLDKSGLPSDRFFAERPEGSVSTLKIQRTQQEDSAVYLCASSPLRVLVDSPLHFGNGTRLTVT.